The clone carrying this T cell receptor (beta chain) was counted a few times. Its matching antigen is unknown. Germline V gives CDR1 SGHRS, CDR2 YFSETQ. Unmatched junction bases numbered 5, after V lost 0 bases and J lost 3 bases. There are 18 residues in the CDR3. The PCR made use of 60 Vbeta and 13 Jbeta primers. In the authors' methods: About 10 million of tens of millions of unique TCR beta chains were shared, per a later count. Method: immunoSEQ multiplex PCR; TCRdb's copy keeps in-frame clones and lacks some. The V and J calls and the clone size are those of that table, but D and trimming were determined from the DNA. The repertoire holds approximately 100,000 clones, about 80% seen once, with roughly 4% in the top ten. The source of the sample is a study of cytomegalovirus exposure and HLA in healthy donors. Findings of the study overall: Indistinguishability led to the exclusion of some V segments, TRBV6-2 and TRBV6-3 included.

Sequenced input: PBMCs. The rearrangement joins TRBV5-1 to TRBJ2-6; 11 positions agree with TRBD2. The receptor's source is a middle-aged man in good health and CMV-seronegative. CDR3 sequence: CASSLDGTSGSGANVLTF. The CDR3, as DNA: TGCGCCAGCAGCTTGGACGGGACTAGCGGAAGTGGGGCCAACGTCCTGACTTTC.